The rows below give T cell receptor beta chains drawn from one sample of a study of T cell repertoires in cytomegalovirus infection. TCRdb re-analysed the reads in MiXCR, keeping a single row per CDR3 protein. The sample lists 450,000 to 600,000 distinct CDR3 sequences; 30% to 40% were seen once. No cognate antigen is known for these TCRs. This specimen consisted of cultured PBMCs, obtained from culture after CMV antigen stimulation. These receptors came from a human donor in good health (CMV status not recorded). Some clones in this sample may be carry-over from other donors' samples. Each CDR3 is given with its conserved first and last residue. D genes are given only for firm matches. Not all rows give a size; the values are once, few, many and, for expanded clones, a class.

CDR3nt: TGTGCCAGCAGACTACTACAGGGAAGTTATGGCTACACCTTC; CDR3aa: CASRLLQGSYGYTF; j_gene: TRBJ1-2; abundance: many; v_gene: TRBV7-2; d_gene: .
CDR3nt: TGTGCCAGCAGTGAAGCTTACAAATTAAGCTCCTACAATGAGCAGTTCTTC; CDR3aa: CASSEAYKLSSYNEQFF; j_gene: TRBJ2-1; abundance: .; v_gene: TRBV6-1; d_gene: .
CDR3nt: TGTGCCAGCAGTGTACAGGGTCTTAACTATGGCTACACCTTC; CDR3aa: CASSVQGLNYGYTF; j_gene: TRBJ1-2; abundance: .; v_gene: TRBV2; d_gene: .
CDR3nt: TGCGCCAGCAGCCAAGACAGGGTCGGCAATCAGCCCCAGCATTTT; CDR3aa: CASSQDRVGNQPQHF; j_gene: TRBJ1-5; abundance: few; v_gene: TRBV4-1; d_gene: .
CDR3nt: TGTGCCAGCAGTTTCCTGAGGGCAACAGATACGCAGTATTTT; CDR3aa: CASSFLRATDTQYF; j_gene: TRBJ2-3; abundance: .; v_gene: TRBV28; d_gene: .
CDR3nt: TGTGCCAGCAGACTCACGACCTACAGGGGCACTGAAGCTTTCTTT; CDR3aa: CASRLTTYRGTEAFF; j_gene: TRBJ1-1; abundance: few; v_gene: TRBV6-2/TRBV6-3; d_gene: TRBD1
CDR3nt: TGTGCCAGCAGTTTCGCCTCTGGGGCCAACGTCCTGACTTTC; CDR3aa: CASSFASGANVLTF; j_gene: TRBJ2-6; abundance: many; v_gene: TRBV12-3/TRBV12-4; d_gene: .
CDR3nt: TGTGCCAGTAGTATTGGACAGGGGAACACCGGGGAGCTGTTTTTT; CDR3aa: CASSIGQGNTGELFF; j_gene: TRBJ2-2; abundance: .; v_gene: TRBV19; d_gene: TRBD1
CDR3nt: TGCAGTGCTAGTGACCTAGCGGCCGTTACCTACGAGCAGTACTTC; CDR3aa: CSASDLAAVTYEQYF; j_gene: TRBJ2-7; abundance: .; v_gene: TRBV20-1; d_gene: TRBD2
CDR3nt: TGTGCCAGCAGCGGAAGCGCCCAGCCCCAGCATTTT; CDR3aa: CASSGSAQPQHF; j_gene: TRBJ1-5; abundance: .; v_gene: TRBV12-3/TRBV12-4; d_gene: .
CDR3nt: TGTGCCAGTACCCACCCTCAGGGCGATGAGCAGTTCTTC; CDR3aa: CASTHPQGDEQFF; j_gene: TRBJ2-1; abundance: .; v_gene: TRBV19; d_gene: .
CDR3nt: TGTGCCAGCAGAGTAGGGGAGGGCGTGAATGAGCAGTTCTTC; CDR3aa: CASRVGEGVNEQFF; j_gene: TRBJ2-1; abundance: .; v_gene: TRBV11-3; d_gene: TRBD2
CDR3nt: TGTGCCAGCGAGAAATTCGGGGATGTGCAGTTCTTC; CDR3aa: CASEKFGDVQFF; j_gene: TRBJ2-1; abundance: once; v_gene: TRBV7-6; d_gene: .
CDR3nt: TGTGCCAGTAGTAATCGAGGACTAGCGCGATCGACCGGCACCGGGGAGCTGTTTTTT; CDR3aa: CASSNRGLARSTGTGELFF; j_gene: TRBJ2-2; abundance: .; v_gene: TRBV19; d_gene: TRBD2
CDR3nt: TGTGCCAGCAGTGAATCGGGGGCGCCTGGAAACACCATATATTTT; CDR3aa: CASSESGAPGNTIYF; j_gene: TRBJ1-3; abundance: few; v_gene: TRBV6-1; d_gene: .
CDR3nt: TGTGCCAGCAGTTATTGGGGACAGGCGAACACTGAAGCTTTCTTT; CDR3aa: CASSYWGQANTEAFF; j_gene: TRBJ1-1; abundance: .; v_gene: TRBV6-5; d_gene: TRBD1
CDR3nt: TGTGCCAGCAGCCCTCGGGGATTCCGCGAGCAGTTCTTC; CDR3aa: CASSPRGFREQFF; j_gene: TRBJ2-1; abundance: .; v_gene: TRBV2; d_gene: .
CDR3nt: TGTGCCAGCAGCCCCCCTGATCGGAACACTGAAGCTTTCTTT; CDR3aa: CASSPPDRNTEAFF; j_gene: TRBJ1-1; abundance: .; v_gene: TRBV7-2; d_gene: .
CDR3nt: TGTGCCACCAGCAGACCGAAGGGGTTCAACACTGAAGCTTTCTTT; CDR3aa: CATSRPKGFNTEAFF; j_gene: TRBJ1-1; abundance: .; v_gene: TRBV15; d_gene: .
CDR3nt: TGTGCCAGCAGTCCATCGGACAGGGAAATTAGCGGGAGGGCCAGAAATGAGCAGTTCTTC; CDR3aa: CASSPSDREISGRARNEQFF; j_gene: TRBJ2-1; abundance: .; v_gene: TRBV6-1; d_gene: TRBD2
CDR3nt: TGTGCCAGCACTTCCGGGACTAGCGGGACCCCCTTCTACAATGAGCAGTTCTTC; CDR3aa: CASTSGTSGTPFYNEQFF; j_gene: TRBJ2-1; abundance: .; v_gene: TRBV27; d_gene: TRBD2
CDR3nt: TGTGCCAGCAGTTACGACGGGAATCAGCCCCAGCATTTT; CDR3aa: CASSYDGNQPQHF; j_gene: TRBJ1-5; abundance: few; v_gene: TRBV6-2/TRBV6-3; d_gene: .
CDR3nt: TGTGCCAGCAATCAGGTCGGGATGAACACTGAAGCTTTCTTT; CDR3aa: CASNQVGMNTEAFF; j_gene: TRBJ1-1; abundance: few; v_gene: TRBV12-3/TRBV12-4; d_gene: .
CDR3nt: TGTGCCAGCAGCTTAGACAGAATACAAGAGACCCAGTACTTC; CDR3aa: CASSLDRIQETQYF; j_gene: TRBJ2-5; abundance: many; v_gene: TRBV7-2; d_gene: .
CDR3nt: TGTGCCATCGAGGGAGGGGGTAATGACGAGCAGTACTTC; CDR3aa: CAIEGGGNDEQYF; j_gene: TRBJ2-7; abundance: .; v_gene: TRBV10-3; d_gene: .
CDR3nt: TGTGCCACCAGTGATCGGCTAGCGGGACACACCGGGGAGCTGTTTTTT; CDR3aa: CATSDRLAGHTGELFF; j_gene: TRBJ2-2; abundance: few; v_gene: TRBV24-1; d_gene: TRBD2
CDR3nt: TGTGCCAGCAGCATCCTGGTGACAGGGAACTATGGCTACACCTTC; CDR3aa: CASSILVTGNYGYTF; j_gene: TRBJ1-2; abundance: many; v_gene: TRBV7-2; d_gene: TRBD1
CDR3nt: TGTGCCAGCACCGGGACTAGCGGGAGCCCTGAGCAGTTCTTC; CDR3aa: CASTGTSGSPEQFF; j_gene: TRBJ2-1; abundance: many; v_gene: TRBV12-3/TRBV12-4; d_gene: TRBD2
CDR3nt: TGTGCCAGCAGCTTAGAGCGGGAGTGGTACAATGAGCAGTTCTTC; CDR3aa: CASSLEREWYNEQFF; j_gene: TRBJ2-1; abundance: .; v_gene: TRBV11-2; d_gene: TRBD2
CDR3nt: TGTGCCAGCAGTCAGGGCGGGAGGGCCGATACGCAGTATTTT; CDR3aa: CASSQGGRADTQYF; j_gene: TRBJ2-3; abundance: .; v_gene: TRBV6-5; d_gene: TRBD2